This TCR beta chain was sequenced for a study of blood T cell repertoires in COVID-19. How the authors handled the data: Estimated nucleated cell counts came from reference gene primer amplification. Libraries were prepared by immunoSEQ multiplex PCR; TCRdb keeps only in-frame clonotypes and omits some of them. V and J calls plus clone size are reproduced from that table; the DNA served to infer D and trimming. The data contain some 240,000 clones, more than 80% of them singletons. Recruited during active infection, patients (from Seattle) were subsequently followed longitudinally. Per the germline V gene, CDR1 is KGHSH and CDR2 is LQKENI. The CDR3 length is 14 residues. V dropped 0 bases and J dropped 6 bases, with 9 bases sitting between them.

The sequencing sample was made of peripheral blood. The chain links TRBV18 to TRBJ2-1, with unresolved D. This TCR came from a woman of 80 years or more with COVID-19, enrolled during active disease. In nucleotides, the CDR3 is TGTGCCAGCTCACCACCGGCTAGGATCAATGAGCAGTTCTTC. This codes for CASSPPARINEQFF.